One sample yielded the 16 T cell receptor beta chains listed below, sequenced in a study of T cell responses to AZD1222 COVID-19 vaccine. This table comes from immunoSEQ multiplex PCR, and its TCRdb copy is limited to in-frame clones, with some not included. This table holds roughly 200,000 clones, just over 90% found once. Sequencing used peripheral blood, obtained on day 0 of MenACWY control vaccination. The receptors here all came from an adult in good health.

With regard to this clone: Other DNA sequences in this sample translate to the same CDR3. This rearrangement joins TRBV5-1 to TRBJ1-1; a possible D gene is TRBD1 (5 bases). Germline assignment: CDR1 SGHRS and CDR2 YFSETQ. The CDR3 runs 14 residues. The ends were cut back, 1 base at V and 0 bases at J, with 7 bases in the middle. In DNA form, the CDR3 reads TGCGCCAGCAGCTTGCAGGGCATGAACACTGAAGCTTTCTTT. This sequence encodes CASSLQGMNTEAFF.

This clone appeared once. V gene TRBV4-3 combines with J gene TRBJ1-1; D remains unclear. CDR1 is LGHNA, CDR2 YSLEER, per germline. The V gene lost 0 bases and the J gene lost 1 base, with 3 bases spanning the gap. This CDR3 has 13 amino acids. The CDR3 region is CASSQDTNTEAFF. CDR3 sequence (DNA): TGCGCCAGCAGCCAAGATACGAACACTGAAGCTTTCTTT.

The chain uses TRBV6-2 or TRBV6-3 and TRBJ1-1; D is undetermined. V was cut by 0 bases and J by 0 bases, with 5 bases left in between. In germline, CDR1 is MNHEY, CDR2 SVGEGT. The CDR3 runs 14 residues. The CDR3 here is CASSYSQMNTEAFF. CDR3 in DNA: TGTGCCAGCAGTTACTCACAGATGAACACTGAAGCTTTCTTT.

Note on this clone: The junction differs from germline at one of its ends, possibly a read error. J is TRBJ2-1 and V is TRBV4-1; TRBD2 matches at 8 bases. CDR3 length equals 17 residues. CDR1 and CDR2 from the germline V gene are MGHRA and YSYEKL. CDR3 region: CASTQTSGQSSYNEQFF. The CDR3 DNA reads as TGCGCCAGCACCCAAACTAGCGGACAGAGCTCCTACAATGAGCAGTTCTTC.

This clone was observed a few times. The chain couples TRBV29-1 to TRBJ1-2; 7 bases are a match to TRBD1. Germline-derived CDR1 and CDR2 are SQVTM and ANQGSEA. The CDR3 length is 13 residues. With V trimmed by 1 base and J by 3 bases, 2 bases remained unmatched. The DNA of the CDR3 is TGCAGCGTTGAAGGGACAGGTGACTATGGCTACACCTTC. Translation: CSVEGTGDYGYTF. The full variable domain, in which reference TRBV29-1 and TRBJ1-2 provide the parts outside the CDR3, is SAVISQKPSRDICQRGTSLTIQCQVDSQVTMMFWYRQQPGQSLTLIATANQGSEATYESGFVIDKFPISRPNLTFSTLTVSNMSPEDSSIYLCSVEGTGDYGYTFGSGTRLTVV.

The CDR3 loop reads CASSWGAKGGTEAFF. CDR3 nucleotide sequence: TGCGCCAGCAGCTGGGGAGCTAAGGGGGGCACTGAAGCTTTCTTT. The V call is TRBV4-1, the J call TRBJ1-1; D possibly corresponds to TRBD1 (6 bases). The germline V gene encodes CDR1 MGHRA and CDR2 YSYEKL. V shed 5 bases and J shed 4 bases, with 17 bases lying between them. The CDR3 extends over 15 amino acids.

This chain connects TRBV5-1 to TRBJ1-1, with D maybe TRBD1 (6 bases). Germline-derived CDR1 and CDR2 are SGHRS and YFSETQ. Between the trimmed V and J ends, which lost 4 bases and 4 bases, there was a span of 11 bases. The CDR3 length is 13 residues. CDR3 residues: CASSELTGTEAFF. The CDR3 region has the DNA TGCGCCAGCAGCGAATTGACAGGCACTGAAGCTTTCTTT. Variable domain in full (rest from reference TRBV5-1 and TRBJ1-1): KAGVTQTPRYLIKTRGQQVTLSCSPISGHRSVSWYQQTPGQGLQFLFEYFSETQRNKGNFPGRFSGRQFSNSRSEMNVSTLELGDSALYLCASSELTGTEAFFGQGTRLTVV.

This clone appeared once. The chain joins TRBV28 to TRBJ1-6; 7 bases are shared with TRBD1. Germline V gives CDR1 MDHEN, CDR2 SYDVKM. This CDR3 is 14 amino acids long. V shed 7 bases, J shed 6 bases, and the junction held 6 bases outside the gene matches. This CDR3 is CASNQGVGNSPLHF. In DNA, the CDR3 is TGTGCCAGCAATCAGGGGGTGGGTAATTCACCCCTCCACTTT.

The rearrangement links TRBV2 to TRBJ1-2; 7 bases match TRBD1. V shed 5 bases, J shed 8 bases, and the junction held 5 bases outside the gene matches. The CDR3 totals 12 residues. Germline CDR1 reads SNHLY; CDR2 reads FYNNEI. The CDR3 sequence: CASSLGQAGYTF. Here the CDR3 DNA reads TGTGCCAGCAGTCTAGGACAGGCCGGCTACACCTTC.

This clone came up once. The chain combines TRBV28 with TRBJ1-5; possibly TRBD1 for D (5 bases). Trimming shortened V by 5 bases and J by 4 bases, and 15 bases separated the two germline ends. The CDR3 is 15 amino acids. From germline, CDR1 is MDHEN and CDR2 SYDVKM. DNA of the CDR3: TGTGCCAGCAGTCTTCGGACACGCTTTAATCAGCCCCAGCATTTT. Amino acid sequence: CASSLRTRFNQPQHF.

The chain links TRBV5-5 to TRBJ1-2; D not certain. V was trimmed by 3 bases and J by 7 bases, leaving 13 bases between them. The CDR3 contains 13 residues. Germline assignment: CDR1 SGHKS and CDR2 YYEKEE (reference sequence). The CDR3 nucleotides are TGTGCCAGCAGCTCGATGATAAACGGTGGCTACACCTTC. Translated, it gives CASSSMINGGYTF.

The chain carries TRBV27 and TRBJ1-4; the match to TRBD1 covers 11 bases. With 6 bases clipped from V and 6 bases from J, the junction kept 9 bases outside the gene matches. CDR1 and CDR2 from the germline V gene are MNHEY and SMNVEV (reference sequence). The CDR3 loop spans 16 amino acids. As DNA, the CDR3 is TGTGCCAGCAGACCTGAGTCGGGACAGGGGGATGAAAAACTGTTTTTT. This codes for CASRPESGQGDEKLFF. Looking up the rest from reference TRBV27 and TRBJ1-4 gives the full variable domain: EAQVTQNPRYLITVTGKKLTVTCSQNMNHEYMSWYRQDPGLGLRQIYYSMNVEVTDKGDVPEGYKVSRKEKRNFPLILESPSPNQTSLYFCASRPESGQGDEKLFFGSGTQLSVL.

The rearrangement uses TRBV30 and TRBJ2-1; a possible D gene is TRBD2 (6 bases). The CDR3 consists of 16 residues. Germline V gene sequence: CDR1 GTSNPN, CDR2 SVGIG (reference sequence). V was shortened by 2 bases and J by 1 base, with 15 bases between the two germline ends. For the CDR3, the DNA is TGTGCCTGGAGTTCTCCGGGGCTAGCGTCCTACAATGAGCAGTTCTTC. As protein: CAWSSPGLASYNEQFF.

The V and J genes are TRBV28 and TRBJ1-3; the match to TRBD1 covers 7 bases. Germline CDR1 reads MDHEN; CDR2 reads SYDVKM. The CDR3 consists of 13 residues. The J segment lost 8 bases and the V segment lost 6 bases, leaving 7 bases of the junction unmatched. The CDR3 nucleotides read TGTGCCAGCAGGGTACAGGGGAGGGACACCATATATTTT. Translation gives CASRVQGRDTIYF.

This clone was seen once. The chain links TRBV18 to TRBJ2-5, with 9 positions matching TRBD2. CDR1 is KGHSH and CDR2 is LQKENI in the germline V gene. V lost 4 bases, J lost 2 bases, and 2 bases stayed unmatched. The CDR3 is 14 residues long. The CDR3 nucleotides are TGTGCCAGCTCACAGGGACTAGCACAAGAGACCCAGTACTTC. Protein: CASSQGLAQETQYF.

On this clone: This same CDR3 is encoded by further DNA sequences in the sample. The J gene is TRBJ1-3, the V gene TRBV4-3, with a tentative D call TRBD1 (5 bases). The germline V and J ends were trimmed by 1 base and 4 bases, with 11 bases remaining between them. Germline values: CDR1 LGHNA, CDR2 YSLEER. The CDR3 loop spans 15 amino acids. The CDR3, as DNA: TGCGCCAGCAGCCAAGCCCCCGGGGCAGGAAACACCATATATTTT. Translating gives CASSQAPGAGNTIYF.